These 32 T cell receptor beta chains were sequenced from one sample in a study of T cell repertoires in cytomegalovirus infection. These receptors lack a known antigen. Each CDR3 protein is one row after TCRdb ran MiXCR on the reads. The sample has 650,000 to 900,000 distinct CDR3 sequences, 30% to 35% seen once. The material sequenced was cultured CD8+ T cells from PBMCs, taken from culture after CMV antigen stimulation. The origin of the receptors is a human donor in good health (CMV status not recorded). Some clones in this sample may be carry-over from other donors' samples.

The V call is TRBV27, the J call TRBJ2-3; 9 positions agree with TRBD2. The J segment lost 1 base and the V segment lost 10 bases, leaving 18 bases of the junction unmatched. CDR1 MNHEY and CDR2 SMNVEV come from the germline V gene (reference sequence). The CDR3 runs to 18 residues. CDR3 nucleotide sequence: TGTGCCACCAACCCCACGCGGGGGGGCCGGACGGGCACAGATACGCAGTATTTT. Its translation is CATNPTRGGRTGTDTQYF.

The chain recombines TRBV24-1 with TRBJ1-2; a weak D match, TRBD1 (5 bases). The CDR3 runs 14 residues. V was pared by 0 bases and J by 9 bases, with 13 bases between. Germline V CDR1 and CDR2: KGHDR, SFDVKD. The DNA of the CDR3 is TGTGCCACCAGTGATTTGCCAGGGACTGGTAGCTACACCTTC. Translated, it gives CATSDLPGTGSYTF.

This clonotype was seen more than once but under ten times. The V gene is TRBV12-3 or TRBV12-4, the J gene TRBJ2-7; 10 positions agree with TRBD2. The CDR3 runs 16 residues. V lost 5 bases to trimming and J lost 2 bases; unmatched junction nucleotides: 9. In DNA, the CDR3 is TGTGCCAGCAGTCTGGGGCTAGCGGGGGCTCCCTACGAGCAGTACTTC. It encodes CASSLGLAGAPYEQYF.

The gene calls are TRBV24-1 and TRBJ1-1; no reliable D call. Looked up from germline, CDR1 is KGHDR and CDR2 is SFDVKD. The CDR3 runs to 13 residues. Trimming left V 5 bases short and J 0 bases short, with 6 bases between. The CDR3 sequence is CATSVGLNTEAFF. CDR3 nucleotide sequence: TGTGCCACCAGTGTCGGATTGAACACTGAAGCTTTCTTT.

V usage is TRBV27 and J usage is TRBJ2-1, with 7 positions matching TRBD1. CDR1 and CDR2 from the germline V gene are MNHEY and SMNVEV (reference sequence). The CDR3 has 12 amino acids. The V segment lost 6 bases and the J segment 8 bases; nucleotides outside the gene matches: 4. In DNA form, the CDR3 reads TGTGCCAGCAGGAGGGGGCTCGATGAGCAGTTCTTC. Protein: CASRRGLDEQFF.

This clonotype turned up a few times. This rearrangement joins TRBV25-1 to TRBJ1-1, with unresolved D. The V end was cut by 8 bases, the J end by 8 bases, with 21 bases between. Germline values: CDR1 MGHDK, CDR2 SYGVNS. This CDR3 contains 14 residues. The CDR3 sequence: CASHHASTPEEAFF. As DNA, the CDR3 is TGTGCCAGCCACCACGCCTCCACGCCGGAAGAAGCTTTCTTT.

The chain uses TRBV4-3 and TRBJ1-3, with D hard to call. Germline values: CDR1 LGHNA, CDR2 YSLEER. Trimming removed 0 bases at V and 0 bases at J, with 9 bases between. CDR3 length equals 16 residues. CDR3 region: CASSQERYTSGNTIYF. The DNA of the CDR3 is TGCGCCAGCAGCCAAGAACGGTACACCTCTGGAAACACCATATATTTT.

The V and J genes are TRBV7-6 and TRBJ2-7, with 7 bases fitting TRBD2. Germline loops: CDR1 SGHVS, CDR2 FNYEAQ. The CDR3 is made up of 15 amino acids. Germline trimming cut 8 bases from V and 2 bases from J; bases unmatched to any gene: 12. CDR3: CASHDEDRGAYEQYF. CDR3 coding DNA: TGTGCCAGCCATGACGAGGATCGGGGGGCCTACGAGCAGTACTTC.

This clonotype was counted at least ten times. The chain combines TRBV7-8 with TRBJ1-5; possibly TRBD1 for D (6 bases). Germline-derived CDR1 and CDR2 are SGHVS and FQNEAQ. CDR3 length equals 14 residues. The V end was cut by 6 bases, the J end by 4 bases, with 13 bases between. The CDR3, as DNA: TGTGCCAGCAGTCGGACAGCCTCTAATCAGCCCCAGCATTTT. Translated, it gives CASSRTASNQPQHF.

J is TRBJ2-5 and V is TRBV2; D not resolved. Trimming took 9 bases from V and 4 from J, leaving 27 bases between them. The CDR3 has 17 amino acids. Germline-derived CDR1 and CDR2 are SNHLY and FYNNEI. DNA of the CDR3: TGTGCCAGTCTACTTCCCCCCCCGTGGCAGTCGATAGAGACCCAGTACTTC. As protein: CASLLPPPWQSIETQYF.

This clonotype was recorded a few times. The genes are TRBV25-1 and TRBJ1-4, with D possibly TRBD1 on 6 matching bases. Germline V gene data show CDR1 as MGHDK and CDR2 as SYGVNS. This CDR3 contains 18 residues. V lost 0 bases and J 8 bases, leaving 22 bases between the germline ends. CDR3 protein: CASSEYPLQGLLWEKLFF. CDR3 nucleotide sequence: TGTGCCAGCAGTGAATACCCATTACAGGGCTTATTGTGGGAAAAACTGTTTTTT.

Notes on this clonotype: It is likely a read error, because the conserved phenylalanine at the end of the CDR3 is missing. The CDR3 region is CASRGGRMNTEAFL. CDR3 coding DNA: TGCGCCAGCAGGGGAGGGAGAATGAACACTGAAGCTTTCCTT. The chain links TRBV10-1 to TRBJ1-1; D is uncertain. The CDR3 consists of 14 residues. Germline V gene lookup returns CDR1 WNHNN and CDR2 SYGVQD (reference sequence). The V end lost 6 bases, the J end lost 0 bases, and 11 bases lay between the germline ends.

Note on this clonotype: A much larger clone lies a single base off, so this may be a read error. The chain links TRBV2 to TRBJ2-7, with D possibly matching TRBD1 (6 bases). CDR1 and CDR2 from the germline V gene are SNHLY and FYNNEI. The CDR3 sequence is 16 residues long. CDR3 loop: CANSDRWTVGGYEQYV. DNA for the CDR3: TGTGCCAACAGTGACCGTTGGACAGTAGGGGGCTACGAGCAGTACGTC.

The CDR3, as DNA: TGTGCCAGCAGCTTTTTCCCGGGGGGCACAGATACGCAGTATTTT. It is translated as CASSFFPGGTDTQYF. This rearrangement joins TRBV11-3 to TRBJ2-3; D might be TRBD2 (6 bases). Trimming took 3 bases from V and 1 from J, leaving 11 bases between them. The CDR3 loop spans 15 amino acids. Germline V lookup: CDR1 SGHNT, CDR2 YENEEA.

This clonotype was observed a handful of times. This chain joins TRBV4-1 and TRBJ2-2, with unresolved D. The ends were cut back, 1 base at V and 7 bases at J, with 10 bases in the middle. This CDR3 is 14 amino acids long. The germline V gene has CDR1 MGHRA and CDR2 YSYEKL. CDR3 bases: TGCGCCAGCAGCCAAGGCTTCGGTAACGGGGAGCTGTTTTTT. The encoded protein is CASSQGFGNGELFF.

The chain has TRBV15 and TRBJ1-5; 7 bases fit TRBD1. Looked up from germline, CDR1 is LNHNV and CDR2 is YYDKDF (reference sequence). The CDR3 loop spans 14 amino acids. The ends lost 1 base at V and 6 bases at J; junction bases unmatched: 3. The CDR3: CATSRGRGGQPQHF. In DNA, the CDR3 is TGTGCCACCAGCAGAGGCAGGGGGGGTCAGCCCCAGCATTTT.

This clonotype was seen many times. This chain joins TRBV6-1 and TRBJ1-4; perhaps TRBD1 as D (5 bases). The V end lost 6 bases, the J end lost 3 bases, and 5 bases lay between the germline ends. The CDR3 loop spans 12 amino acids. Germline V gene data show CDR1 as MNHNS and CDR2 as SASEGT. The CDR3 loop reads CASRGANEKLFF. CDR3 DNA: TGTGCCAGCAGAGGGGCTAATGAAAAACTGTTTTTT.

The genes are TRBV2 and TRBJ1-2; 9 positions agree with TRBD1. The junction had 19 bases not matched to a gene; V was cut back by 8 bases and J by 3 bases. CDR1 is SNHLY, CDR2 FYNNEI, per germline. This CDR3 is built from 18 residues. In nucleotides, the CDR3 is TGTGCCAGCCCCCCAGGTTACAGGGGGCAGGCGGTCTACTATGGCTACACCTTC. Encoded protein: CASPPGYRGQAVYYGYTF.

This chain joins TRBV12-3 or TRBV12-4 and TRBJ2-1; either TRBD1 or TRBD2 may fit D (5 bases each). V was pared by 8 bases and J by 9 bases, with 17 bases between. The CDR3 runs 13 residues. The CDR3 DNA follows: TGTGCCAGCGGGGACCTAGTAGAGCCTGAGCAGTTCTTC. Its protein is CASGDLVEPEQFF.

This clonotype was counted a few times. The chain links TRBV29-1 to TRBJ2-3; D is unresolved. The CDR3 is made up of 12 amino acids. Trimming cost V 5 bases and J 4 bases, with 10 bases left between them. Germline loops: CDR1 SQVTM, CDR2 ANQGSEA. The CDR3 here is CSVLGFPDTQYF. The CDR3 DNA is TGCAGCGTTCTGGGCTTCCCAGATACGCAGTATTTT.

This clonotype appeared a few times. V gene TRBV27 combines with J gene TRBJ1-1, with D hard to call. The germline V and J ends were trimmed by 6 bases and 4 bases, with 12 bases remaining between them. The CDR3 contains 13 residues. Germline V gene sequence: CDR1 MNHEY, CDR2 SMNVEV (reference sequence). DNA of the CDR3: TGTGCCAGCAGCCCCCCCCTCGGCACTGAAGCTTTCTTT. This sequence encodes CASSPPLGTEAFF.

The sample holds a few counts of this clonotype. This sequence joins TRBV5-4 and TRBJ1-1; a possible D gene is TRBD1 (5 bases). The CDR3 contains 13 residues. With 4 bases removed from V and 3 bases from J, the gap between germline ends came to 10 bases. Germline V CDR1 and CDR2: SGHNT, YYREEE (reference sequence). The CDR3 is CASSLTDYTEAFF. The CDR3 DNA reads TGTGCCAGCAGCCTGACAGACTACACTGAAGCTTTCTTT. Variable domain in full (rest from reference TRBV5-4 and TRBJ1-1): ETGVTQSPTHLIKTRGQQVTLRCSSQSGHNTVSWYQQALGQGPQFIFQYYREEENGRGNFPPRFSGLQFPNYSSELNVNALELDDSALYLCASSLTDYTEAFFGQGTRLTVV.

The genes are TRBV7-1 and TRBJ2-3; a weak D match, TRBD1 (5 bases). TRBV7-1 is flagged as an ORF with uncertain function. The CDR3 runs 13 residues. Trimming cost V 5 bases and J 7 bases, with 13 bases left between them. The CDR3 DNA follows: TGTGCCAGCAGCAACTCGACAGCAAATACGCAGTATTTT. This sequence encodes CASSNSTANTQYF.

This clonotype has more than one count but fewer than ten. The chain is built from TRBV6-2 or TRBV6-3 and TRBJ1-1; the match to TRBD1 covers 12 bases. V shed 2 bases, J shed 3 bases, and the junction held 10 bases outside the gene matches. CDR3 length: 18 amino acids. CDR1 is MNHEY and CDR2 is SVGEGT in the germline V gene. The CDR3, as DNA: TGTGCCAGCAGTTACCGGGACAGGGGGCCTTGGCGGTACACTGAAGCTTTCTTT. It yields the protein CASSYRDRGPWRYTEAFF.

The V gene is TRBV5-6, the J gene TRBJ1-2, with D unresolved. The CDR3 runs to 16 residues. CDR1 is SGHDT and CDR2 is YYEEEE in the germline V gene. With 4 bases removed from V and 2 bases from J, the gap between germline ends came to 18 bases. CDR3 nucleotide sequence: TGTGCCAGCAGCCCCACCCCACTGGCGGGGAACTATGGCTACACCTTC. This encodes CASSPTPLAGNYGYTF.

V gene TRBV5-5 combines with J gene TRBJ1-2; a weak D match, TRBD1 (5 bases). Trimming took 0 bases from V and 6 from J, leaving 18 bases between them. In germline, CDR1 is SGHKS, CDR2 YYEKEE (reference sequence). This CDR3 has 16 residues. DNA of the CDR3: TGTGCCAGCAGCTTGGATTTGGCAGGGTCGTTGGATGGCTACACCTTC. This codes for CASSLDLAGSLDGYTF.

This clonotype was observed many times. The DNA for the CDR3 is TGTGCCAGCAGCAGGGTGACAGTACCAAGCTCCTACAATGAGCAGTTCTTC. As protein: CASSRVTVPSSYNEQFF. The rearrangement links TRBV7-2 to TRBJ2-1; D possibly corresponds to TRBD1 (5 bases). V lost 5 bases and J lost 0, with 17 bases in between. The CDR3 spans 17 residues. The V gene's germline CDR1 is SGHTA and CDR2 FQGNSA.

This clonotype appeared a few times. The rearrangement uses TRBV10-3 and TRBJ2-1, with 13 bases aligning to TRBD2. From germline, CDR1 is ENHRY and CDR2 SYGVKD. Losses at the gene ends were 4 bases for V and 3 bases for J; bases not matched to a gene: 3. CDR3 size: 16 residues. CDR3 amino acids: CAISGTSGGSYNEQFF. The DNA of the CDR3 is TGTGCCATCAGTGGGACTAGCGGGGGAAGCTACAATGAGCAGTTCTTC.

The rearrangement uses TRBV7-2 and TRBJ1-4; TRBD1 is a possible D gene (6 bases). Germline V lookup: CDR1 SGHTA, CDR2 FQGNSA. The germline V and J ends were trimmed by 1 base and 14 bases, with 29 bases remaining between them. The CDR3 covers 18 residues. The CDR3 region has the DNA TGTGCCAGCAGCTTAGGGGAGGGACCACAGGGCCTAGGGGGTCAGCTGTTTTTT. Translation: CASSLGEGPQGLGGQLFF.

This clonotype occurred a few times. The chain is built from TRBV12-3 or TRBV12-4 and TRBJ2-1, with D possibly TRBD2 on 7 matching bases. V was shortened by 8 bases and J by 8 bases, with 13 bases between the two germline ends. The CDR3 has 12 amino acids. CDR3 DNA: TGTGCCAGCTTGGGGGGGGCGGATGAGCAGTTCTTC. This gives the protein CASLGGADEQFF.

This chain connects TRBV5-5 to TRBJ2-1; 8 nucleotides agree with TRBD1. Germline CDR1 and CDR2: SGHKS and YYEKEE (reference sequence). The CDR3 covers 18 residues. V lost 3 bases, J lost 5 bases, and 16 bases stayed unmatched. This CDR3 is CASSYRGISLREDNEQFF. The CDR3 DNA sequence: TGTGCCAGCAGCTACAGGGGGATTAGCCTTAGGGAGGACAATGAGCAGTTCTTC.

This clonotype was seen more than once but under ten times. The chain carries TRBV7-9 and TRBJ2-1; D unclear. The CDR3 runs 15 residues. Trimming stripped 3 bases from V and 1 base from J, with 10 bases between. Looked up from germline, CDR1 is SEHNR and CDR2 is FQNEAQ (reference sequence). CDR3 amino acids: CASSFSEQSYNEQFF. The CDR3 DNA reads TGTGCCAGCAGCTTCTCTGAACAGTCCTACAATGAGCAGTTCTTC.